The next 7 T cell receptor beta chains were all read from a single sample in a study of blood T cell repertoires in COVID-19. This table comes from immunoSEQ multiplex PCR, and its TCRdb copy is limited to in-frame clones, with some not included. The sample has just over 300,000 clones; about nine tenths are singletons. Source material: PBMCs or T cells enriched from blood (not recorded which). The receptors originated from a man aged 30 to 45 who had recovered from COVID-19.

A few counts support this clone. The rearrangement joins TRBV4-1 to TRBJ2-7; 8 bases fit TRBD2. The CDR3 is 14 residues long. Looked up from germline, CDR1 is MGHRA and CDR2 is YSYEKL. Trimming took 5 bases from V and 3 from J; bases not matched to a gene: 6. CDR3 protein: CASSSGLAYYEQYF. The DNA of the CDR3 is TGCGCCAGCAGCAGCGGACTAGCCTACTACGAGCAGTACTTC.

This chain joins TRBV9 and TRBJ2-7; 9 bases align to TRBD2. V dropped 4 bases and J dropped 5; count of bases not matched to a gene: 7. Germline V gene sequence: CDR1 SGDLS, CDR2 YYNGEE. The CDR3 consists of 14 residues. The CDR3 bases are TGTGCCAGCAGCACCACTAGCGGGCTCGACGAGCAGTACTTC. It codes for CASSTTSGLDEQYF. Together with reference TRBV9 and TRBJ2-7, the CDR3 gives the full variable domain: DSGVTQTPKHLITATGQRVTLRCSPRSGDLSVYWYQQSLDQGLQFLIQYYNGEERAKGNILERFSAQQFPDLHSELNLSSLELGDSALYFCASSTTSGLDEQYFGPGTRLTVT.

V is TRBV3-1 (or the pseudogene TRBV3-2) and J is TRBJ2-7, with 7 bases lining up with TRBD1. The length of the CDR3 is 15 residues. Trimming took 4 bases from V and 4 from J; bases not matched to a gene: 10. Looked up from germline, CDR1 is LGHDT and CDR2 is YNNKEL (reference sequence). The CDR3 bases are TGTGCCAGCAGCCGATGGGGGACAGTGAATTACGAGCAGTACTTC. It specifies CASSRWGTVNYEQYF.

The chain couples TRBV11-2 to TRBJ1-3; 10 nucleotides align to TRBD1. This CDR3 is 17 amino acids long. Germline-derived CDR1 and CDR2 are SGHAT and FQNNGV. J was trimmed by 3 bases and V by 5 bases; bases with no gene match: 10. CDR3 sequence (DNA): TGTGCCAGCAGCCGCGGGACAGGGGTCTCATTTGGAAACACCATATATTTT. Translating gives CASSRGTGVSFGNTIYF.

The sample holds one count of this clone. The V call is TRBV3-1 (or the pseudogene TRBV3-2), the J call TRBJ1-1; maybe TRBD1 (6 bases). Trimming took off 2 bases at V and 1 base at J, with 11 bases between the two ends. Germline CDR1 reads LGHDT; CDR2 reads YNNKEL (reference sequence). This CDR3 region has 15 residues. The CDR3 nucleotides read TGTGCCAGCAGCCAATCCCTCAGGGGGAACACTGAAGCTTTCTTT. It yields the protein CASSQSLRGNTEAFF.

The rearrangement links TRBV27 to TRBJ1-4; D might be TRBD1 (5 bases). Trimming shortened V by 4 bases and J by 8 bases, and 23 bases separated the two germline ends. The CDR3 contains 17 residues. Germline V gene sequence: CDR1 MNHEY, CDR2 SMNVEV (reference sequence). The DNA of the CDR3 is TGTGCCAGCAGTTCGTACCTACAGGAACCGCAGTGGGAAAAACTGTTTTTT. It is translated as CASSSYLQEPQWEKLFF.

Here the CDR3 DNA reads TGTGCCAGCAGCAAGGGGTTTGCAGACACCGGGGAGCTGTTTTTT. It encodes CASSKGFADTGELFF. This chain links TRBV7-9 with TRBJ2-2; TRBD1 might be the D (5 bases). Trimming shortened V by 5 bases and J by 3 bases, and 13 bases separated the two germline ends. The germline CDR1 and CDR2 sequences are SEHNR and FQNEAQ (reference sequence). The CDR3 sequence is 15 residues long.